This T cell receptor (beta chain) was retrieved from a study of shared clonotypes between healthy human individuals. Overall study findings and caveats: Donor clonotype sharing was expected to depend on sequencing depth.

With 5 bases removed from V and 4 bases from J, the gap between germline ends came to 17 bases. Germline loops: CDR1 SEHNR, CDR2 FQNEAQ (reference sequence). This CDR3 has 15 amino acids. The run depth of the assay was deep. Authors' methods: ImmunoSEQ output lacked quality scores and full-length reads, limiting matched filtering. Assay used: immunoSEQ multiplex PCR; TCRdb lists only in-frame clones, some missing. D and trimming come from the DNA, and the V and J calls and clone size come from that table. Here the sample spans about 2.3 million clones, about 90% being singletons. Remarks on this clone: What it recognizes is unknown.

Adult Caucasians living in Nashville, Tennessee made up all of the donors. The chain recombines TRBV7-9 with TRBJ2-5; tentatively, D is TRBD2 (5 bases). The sample consisted of naive CD4+ T cells from PBMCs. The sample's subset: CD45RA+ positively selected. The sequence derives from a man between 18 and 29 years old in good health. Some clones in this sample may be carry-over from other donors' samples. CDR3 nucleotides: TGTGCCAGCAGCGCGGGCTGGCCTGCGGGAGAGACCCAGTACTTC. The encoded protein is CASSAGWPAGETQYF.